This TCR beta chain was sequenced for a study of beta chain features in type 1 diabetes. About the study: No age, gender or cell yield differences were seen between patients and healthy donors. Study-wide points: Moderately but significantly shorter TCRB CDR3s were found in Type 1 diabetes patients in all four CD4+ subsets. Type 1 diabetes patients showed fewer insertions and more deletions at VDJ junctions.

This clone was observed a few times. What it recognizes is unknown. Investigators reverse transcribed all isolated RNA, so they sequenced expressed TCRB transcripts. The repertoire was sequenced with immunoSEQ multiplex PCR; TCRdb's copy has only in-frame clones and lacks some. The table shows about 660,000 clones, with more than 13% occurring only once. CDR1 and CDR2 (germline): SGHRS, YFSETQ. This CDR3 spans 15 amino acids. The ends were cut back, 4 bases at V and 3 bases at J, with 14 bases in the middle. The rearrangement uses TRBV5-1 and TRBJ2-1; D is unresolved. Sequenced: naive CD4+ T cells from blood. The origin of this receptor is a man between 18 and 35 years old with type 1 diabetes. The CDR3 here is CASSSPASDYNEQFF. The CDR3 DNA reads TGCGCCAGCAGCAGCCCAGCATCAGACTACAATGAGCAGTTCTTC.